This record covers a single TCR beta chain. Its antigen is undetermined. This specimen comes from a study of T cell responses to AZD1222 COVID-19 vaccine. The overall study: Analysis merged second doses at about 4 or about 12 weeks. Notes on the study in general: Donors, mostly white British, included more females; clonal diversity was possibly underestimated. With dominance at 160-218 and 743-854, vaccine-associated CD4 TCRs spanned spike. Only 5 to 7 individuals given AZD1222 were seropositive at baseline.

Between the trimmed V and J ends, which lost 0 bases and 14 bases, there was a span of 14 bases. The CDR3 spans 14 residues. Germline assignment: CDR1 LGHDT and CDR2 YNNKEL (reference sequence). Profiled with immunoSEQ multiplex PCR; TCRdb holds only in-frame clones, not every one. The top ten hold about 1.5% of the sample, which has around 160,000 clones, around nine tenths seen once. The J gene is TRBJ1-6, the V gene TRBV3-1 (or the pseudogene TRBV3-2); no clear D. The source of this sequence is an adult in good health. Specimen: peripheral blood, collected on day 0 of AZD1222 vaccination. The CDR3 bases are TGTGCCAGCAGCCAAGAACTCACCGCTCAGGCCCTCCACTTT. Its translation is CASSQELTAQALHF.